This T cell receptor (beta chain) stems from a study of blood T cell repertoires in COVID-19. Study-wide background: The United States, Italy and Spain were the sources of the acute and convalescent COVID-19 samples. PBMCs, B-cell-depleted T cells, or T cells provided the cDNA or gDNA that made up the material.

CDR3 size: 17 residues. The germline gives CDR1 MNHEY, CDR2 SMNVEV (reference sequence). Germline trimming cut 5 bases from V and 2 bases from J; bases unmatched to any gene: 11. Profiled with immunoSEQ multiplex PCR; TCRdb holds only in-frame clones, not every one. The sample includes about 19,000 clones, under 90% seen only once; the top ten take about 6%. This chain links TRBV27 with TRBJ2-7; TRBD2 matches 11 bases. The sample comprised peripheral blood. The TCR originated in a human donor in a cohort sampled during active COVID-19. CDR3 coding DNA: TGTGCCAGCAGTCCCCCCGGGACTAGCGGTATTACCTACGAGCAGTACTTC. Residues: CASSPPGTSGITYEQYF.